This T cell receptor (beta chain) was documented in a study of T cell responses to AZD1222 COVID-19 vaccine. This CDR3 contains 15 residues. The germline V and J ends were trimmed by 0 bases and 4 bases, with 9 bases remaining between them. The V gene's germline CDR1 is LGHNA and CDR2 YSLEER. Some clones are missing from TCRdb's copy, which holds only in-frame ones; the method was immunoSEQ multiplex PCR. The data hold more than 95,000 clones, with around 80% observed a single time. V gene TRBV4-3 combines with J gene TRBJ1-4, with D unclear. Here the sequenced sample was peripheral blood, taken on day 0 of AZD1222 vaccination. This receptor was taken from an adult in good health. This chain's CDR3 is CASSQDVKVNEKLFF. The CDR3 DNA reads as TGCGCCAGCAGCCAAGATGTAAAGGTTAATGAAAAACTGTTTTTT.